Following are 19 T cell receptor beta chains from one sample sequenced in a study of cytomegalovirus exposure and HLA in healthy donors. Amplification used 60 Vbeta primers and 13 Jbeta primers. Clones were read by immunoSEQ multiplex PCR, and TCRdb kept only the in-frame ones, dropping some. The profile shows some 100,000 clones, about 76% of them singletons. Source material: PBMCs. The source of these receptors is a woman aged 40 to 50 in good health and CMV-seropositive.

This clone was counted only a few times. The chain has TRBV30 and TRBJ1-1; tentatively, D is TRBD1 (5 bases). The CDR3 totals 14 residues. The V gene's germline CDR1 is GTSNPN and CDR2 SVGIG (reference sequence). Trimming took 0 bases from V and 3 from J, leaving 11 bases between them. CDR3 region: CAWSVLGGDTEAFF. The CDR3 DNA follows: TGTGCCTGGAGTGTACTCGGGGGGGACACTGAAGCTTTCTTT.

The rearrangement joins TRBV10-3 to TRBJ1-5; a possible D gene is TRBD1 (6 bases). The germline V and J ends were trimmed by 4 bases and 7 bases, with 20 bases remaining between them. The CDR3 length is 16 residues. Germline V gene lookup returns CDR1 ENHRY and CDR2 SYGVKD. The CDR3 is CAISGGDLGAGQPQHF. Written as DNA, the CDR3 is TGTGCCATCAGTGGTGGAGATTTGGGGGCAGGACAGCCCCAGCATTTT.

V gene TRBV2 combines with J gene TRBJ2-1; possible D gene TRBD1, 5 bases. Trimming left V 3 bases short and J 15 bases short, with 15 bases between. Germline V gene sequence: CDR1 SNHLY, CDR2 FYNNEI. This CDR3 spans 12 amino acids. The DNA of the CDR3 is TGTGCCAGCAGTGAGTATGCAGGGCATCCGTTCTTC. It yields the protein CASSEYAGHPFF.

The chain is built from TRBV29-1 and TRBJ2-1; D remains ambiguous. Germline V gene sequence: CDR1 SQVTM, CDR2 ANQGSEA. This CDR3 contains 11 residues. With 4 bases removed from V and 4 bases from J, the gap between germline ends came to 5 bases. The CDR3 loop reads CSVGAYNEQFF. DNA for the CDR3: TGCAGCGTTGGGGCTTACAATGAGCAGTTCTTC.

The chain joins TRBV5-1 to TRBJ1-1; 7 positions agree with TRBD1. Per germline, CDR1 SGHRS and CDR2 YFSETQ. The CDR3 runs to 14 residues. V trimming: 3 bases; J trimming: 2 bases; junction bases outside the gene matches: 4. CDR3 sequence (DNA): TGCGCCAGCAGCTCCAGGGGGGTCAACACTGAAGCTTTCTTT. It specifies CASSSRGVNTEAFF.

The chain has TRBV10-1 and TRBJ1-1; D call uncertain. The CDR3 runs 15 residues. The V end was cut by 0 bases, the J end by 0 bases, with 8 bases between. CDR1 WNHNN and CDR2 SYGVQD come from the germline V gene (reference sequence). The CDR3 region is CASSESEVVNTEAFF. The CDR3 bases are TGCGCCAGCAGTGAGTCCGAGGTGGTGAACACTGAAGCTTTCTTT.

A remark on this clone: The junction and the germline gene differ at one end; a read error may be behind it. The chain uses TRBV7-7 and TRBJ2-5; tentatively, D is TRBD1 (5 bases). Germline CDR1 and CDR2: SSHAT and FNYEAQ (reference sequence). The CDR3 consists of 15 residues. The CDR3 nucleotides read TGTGCTAGCACCTCAATTGGGGCGGTGGGGGAGACCCAGTACTTC. It translates to CASTSIGAVGETQYF.

The chain uses TRBV30 and TRBJ2-5; D is perhaps TRBD1 (6 bases). The J call may not be correct, given that the DNA end is closer to TRBJ2-7. Germline V lookup: CDR1 GTSNPN, CDR2 SVGIG (reference sequence). The CDR3 spans 14 residues. The CDR3 bases are TGTGCCTGTACCACAGGGAATGGGCTCTACGAGCAGTACTTC. This gives the protein CACTTGNGLYEQYF.

The chain carries TRBV4-1 and TRBJ2-7; TRBD2 aligns across 10 bases. V gave up 3 bases and J gave up 12 bases; unmatched junction bases: 8. Germline lookup yields CDR1 MGHRA and CDR2 YSYEKL. The length of the CDR3 is 13 residues. CDR3 bases: TGCGCCAGCAGCCAGCTGAATAGCGGGGGGACGTACTTC. Residues: CASSQLNSGGTYF.

This clone turned up a few times. The chain links TRBV25-1 to TRBJ1-4; weak D call: TRBD1 (5 bases). This CDR3 region has 15 residues. Germline V gene lookup returns CDR1 MGHDK and CDR2 SYGVNS. Between the trimmed V and J ends, which lost 1 base and 8 bases, there was a span of 14 bases. In DNA, the CDR3 is TGTGCCAGCAGTGAATGGGGGACTGAAGTAGAAAAACTGTTTTTT. Amino acid sequence: CASSEWGTEVEKLFF.

In the case of this clone: Compared with germline, one end of the junction differs, possibly owing to a read error. As DNA, the CDR3 is TGTTCCAGCAGCTTAGGTCCGGAAAAACTGTTTTTT. Its translation: CSSSLGPEKLFF. V is TRBV7-9 and J is TRBJ1-4; D unresolved. The germline V gene encodes CDR1 SEHNR and CDR2 FQNEAQ (reference sequence). This CDR3 comprises 12 residues.

The chain employs TRBV6-1 and TRBJ1-2; 7 bases match TRBD1. J was trimmed by 8 bases and V by 6 bases; bases with no gene match: 9. Germline values: CDR1 MNHNS, CDR2 SASEGT. This CDR3 region has 13 residues. CDR3: CASRPRQGHGYTF. The DNA of the CDR3 is TGTGCCAGCAGGCCCCGACAGGGCCACGGCTACACCTTC.

The chain couples TRBV11-1 to TRBJ1-4; 7 bases line up with TRBD1. CDR1 is SGHAT, CDR2 FQDESV, per germline (reference sequence). This CDR3 is built from 16 residues. V shed 5 bases, J shed 0 bases, and the junction held 6 bases outside the gene matches. The chain's CDR3 is CASSPRDRSTNEKLFF. In nucleotides, the CDR3 is TGTGCCAGCAGCCCGCGGGACAGATCAACTAATGAAAAACTGTTTTTT. Full variable domain (remainder filled in from reference TRBV11-1 and TRBJ1-4): EAEVAQSPRYKITEKSQAVAFWCDPISGHATLYWYRQILGQGPELLVQFQDESVVDDSQLPKDRFSAERLKGVDSTLKIQPAELGDSAMYLCASSPRDRSTNEKLFFGSGTQLSVL.

The rearrangement uses TRBV2 and TRBJ1-1; the match to TRBD1 covers 9 bases. The CDR3 is made up of 13 amino acids. The ends lost 8 bases at V and 6 bases at J; junction bases unmatched: 7. Germline V gives CDR1 SNHLY, CDR2 FYNNEI. CDR3 amino acids: CASQVTGGPEAFF. The DNA of the CDR3 is TGTGCCAGCCAAGTTACAGGGGGCCCTGAAGCTTTCTTT. The entire variable domain, with the rest obtained from reference TRBV2 and TRBJ1-1, is as follows: EPEVTQTPSHQVTQMGQEVILRCVPISNHLYFYWYRQILGQKVEFLVSFYNNEISEKSEIFDDQFSVERPDGSNFTLKIRSTKLEDSAMYFCASQVTGGPEAFFGQGTRLTVV.

This sequence joins TRBV29-1 and TRBJ1-1; 11 positions match TRBD1. V gave up 7 bases and J gave up 6 bases; unmatched junction bases: 4. Germline V gives CDR1 SQVTM, CDR2 ANQGSEA. The CDR3 loop spans 12 amino acids. The CDR3 loop is CSAGQGASEAFF. CDR3 nucleotides: TGCAGCGCAGGACAGGGGGCTTCTGAAGCTTTCTTT.

This clone appeared once. The chain carries TRBV2 and TRBJ2-2; possible D gene TRBD2, 5 bases. Trimming took off 6 bases at V and 1 base at J, with 15 bases between the two ends. The CDR3 extends over 16 amino acids. Germline V CDR1 and CDR2: SNHLY, FYNNEI. In DNA, the CDR3 is TGTGCCAGCAGCCTGGGCGCAGAGGGGAACACCGGGGAGCTGTTTTTT. Translating it yields CASSLGAEGNTGELFF. Using reference TRBV2 and TRBJ2-2 for the parts outside the CDR3, the full variable domain is EPEVTQTPSHQVTQMGQEVILRCVPISNHLYFYWYRQILGQKVEFLVSFYNNEISEKSEIFDDQFSVERPDGSNFTLKIRSTKLEDSAMYFCASSLGAEGNTGELFFGEGSRLTVL.

This clone appeared a few times. V gene TRBV10-3 combines with J gene TRBJ1-3; 7 nucleotides agree with TRBD1. Germline CDR1 ENHRY, CDR2 SYGVKD. Trimming cost V 9 bases and J 4 bases; bases outside gene matches: 15. The CDR3 has 16 residues. This chain's CDR3 is CAISPTNRGQGNTIYF. In nucleotides, the CDR3 is TGTGCCATTTCCCCAACGAACAGGGGTCAAGGAAACACCATATATTTT.

This chain uses TRBV5-1 with TRBJ2-7; TRBD1 matches at 7 bases. The CDR3 has 16 amino acids. V was clipped by 0 bases and J by 0 bases; unmatched bases: 6. CDR1 and CDR2 (germline): SGHRS, YFSETQ. CDR3 sequence: CASSLDHGTVSYEQYF. The CDR3 nucleotides are TGCGCCAGCAGCTTGGACCACGGGACAGTCTCCTACGAGCAGTACTTC.

V and J are TRBV7-9 and TRBJ1-1; no definite D call. The V gene lost 1 base and the J gene lost 2 bases, with 8 bases spanning the gap. The CDR3 length is 14 residues. The germline gives CDR1 SEHNR, CDR2 FQNEAQ (reference sequence). This CDR3 is CASSLGTRNTEAFF. DNA for the CDR3: TGTGCCAGCAGCTTAGGCACCAGAAACACTGAAGCTTTCTTT.